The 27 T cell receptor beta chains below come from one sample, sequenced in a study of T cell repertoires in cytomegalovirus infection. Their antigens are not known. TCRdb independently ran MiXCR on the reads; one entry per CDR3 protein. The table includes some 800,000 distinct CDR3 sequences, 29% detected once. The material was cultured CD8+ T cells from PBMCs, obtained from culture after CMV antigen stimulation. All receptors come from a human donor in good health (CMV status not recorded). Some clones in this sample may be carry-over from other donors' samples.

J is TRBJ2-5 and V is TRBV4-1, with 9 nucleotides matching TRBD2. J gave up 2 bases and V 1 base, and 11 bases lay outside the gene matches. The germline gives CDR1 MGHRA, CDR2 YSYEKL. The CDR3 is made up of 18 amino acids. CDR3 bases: TGCGCCAGCAGCCAAGTACTACTAGCGGGTATCTTACAAGAGACCCAGTACTTC. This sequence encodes CASSQVLLAGILQETQYF.

This CDR3 is CASSGTRYPYEQYV. CDR3 sequence (DNA): TGTGCCAGCAGTGGGACTAGGTATCCCTACGAGCAGTACGTC. This sequence joins TRBV27 and TRBJ2-7; 8 bases map to TRBD2. Germline V lookup: CDR1 MNHEY, CDR2 SMNVEV (reference sequence). J gave up 2 bases and V 5 bases, and 5 bases lay outside the gene matches. The CDR3 consists of 14 residues.

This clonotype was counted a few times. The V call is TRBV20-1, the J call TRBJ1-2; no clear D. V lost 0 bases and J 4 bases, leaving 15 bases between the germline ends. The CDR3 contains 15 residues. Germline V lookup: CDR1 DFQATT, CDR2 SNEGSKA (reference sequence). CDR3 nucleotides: TGCAGTGCTAGAGATCTTAGAACAGTCCTCTATGGCTACACCTTC. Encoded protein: CSARDLRTVLYGYTF.

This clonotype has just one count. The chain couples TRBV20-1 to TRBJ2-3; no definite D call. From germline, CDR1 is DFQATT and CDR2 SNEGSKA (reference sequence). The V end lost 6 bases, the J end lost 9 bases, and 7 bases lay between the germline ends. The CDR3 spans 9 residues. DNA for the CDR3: TGCAGTGCCACCCCGACGCAGTATTTT. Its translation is CSATPTQYF.

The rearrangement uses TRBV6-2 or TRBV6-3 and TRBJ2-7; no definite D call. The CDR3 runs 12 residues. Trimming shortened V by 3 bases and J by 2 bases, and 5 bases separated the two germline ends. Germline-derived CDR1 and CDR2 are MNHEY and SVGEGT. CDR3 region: CASSYTAYEQYV. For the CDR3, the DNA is TGTGCCAGCAGTTATACAGCCTACGAGCAGTACGTC.

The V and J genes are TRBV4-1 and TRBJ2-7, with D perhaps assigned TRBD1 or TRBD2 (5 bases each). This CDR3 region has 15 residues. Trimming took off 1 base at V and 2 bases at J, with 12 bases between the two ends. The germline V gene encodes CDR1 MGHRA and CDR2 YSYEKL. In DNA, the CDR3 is TGCGCCAGCAGCCAAGCTCGGGACGGAGCCTACGAGCAGTACTTC. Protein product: CASSQARDGAYEQYF.

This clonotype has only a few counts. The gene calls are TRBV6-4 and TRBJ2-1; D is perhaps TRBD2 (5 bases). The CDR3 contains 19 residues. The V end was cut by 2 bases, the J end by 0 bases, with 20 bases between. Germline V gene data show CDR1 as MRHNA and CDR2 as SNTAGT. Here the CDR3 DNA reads TGTGCCAGCAGTGACACCCGCCGGGCGGGTTATAGCTCCTACAATGAGCAGTTCTTC. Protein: CASSDTRRAGYSSYNEQFF.

CDR3 bases: TGTGCCAGCAGCCATCCGGGACAGGGGTTCGAGCAGTACTTC. As protein: CASSHPGQGFEQYF. The rearrangement links TRBV14 to TRBJ2-7; 10 nucleotides align to TRBD1. CDR3 size: 14 residues. The V gene's germline CDR1 is SGHDN and CDR2 FVKESK. The V and J ends lost 3 bases and 6 bases, in that order; junction bases with no gene match: 5.

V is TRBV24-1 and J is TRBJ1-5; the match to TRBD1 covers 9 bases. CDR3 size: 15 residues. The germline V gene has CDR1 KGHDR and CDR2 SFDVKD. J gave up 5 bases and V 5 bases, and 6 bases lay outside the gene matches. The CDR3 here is CATSATRDRDQPQHF. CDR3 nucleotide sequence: TGTGCCACCAGTGCCACCCGGGACAGGGATCAGCCCCAGCATTTT.

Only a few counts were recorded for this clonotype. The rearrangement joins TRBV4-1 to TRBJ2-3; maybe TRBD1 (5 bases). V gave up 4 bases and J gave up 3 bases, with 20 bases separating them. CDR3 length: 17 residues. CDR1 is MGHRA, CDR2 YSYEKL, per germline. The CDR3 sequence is CASSPSPRVQLTDTQYF. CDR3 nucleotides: TGCGCCAGCAGCCCGTCTCCCAGGGTACAACTTACAGATACGCAGTATTTT.

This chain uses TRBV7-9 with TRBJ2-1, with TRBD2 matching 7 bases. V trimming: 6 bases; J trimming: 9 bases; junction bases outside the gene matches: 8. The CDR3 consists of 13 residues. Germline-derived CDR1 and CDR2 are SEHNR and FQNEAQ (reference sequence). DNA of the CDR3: TGTGCCAGCAGAATGACGGGGGAGGGTGAGCAGTTCTTC. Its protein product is CASRMTGEGEQFF.

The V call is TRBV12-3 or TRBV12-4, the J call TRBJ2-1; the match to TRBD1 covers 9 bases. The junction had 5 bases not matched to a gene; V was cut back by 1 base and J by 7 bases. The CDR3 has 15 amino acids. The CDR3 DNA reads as TGTGCCAGCAGTTTAGAACAGGGGGCAGGTAATGAGCAGTTCTTC. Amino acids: CASSLEQGAGNEQFF.

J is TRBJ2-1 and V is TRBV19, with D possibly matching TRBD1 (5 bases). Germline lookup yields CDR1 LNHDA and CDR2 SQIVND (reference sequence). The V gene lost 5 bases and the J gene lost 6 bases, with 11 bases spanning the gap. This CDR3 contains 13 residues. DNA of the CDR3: TGTGCCAGTAGTTTGACAGACGCCAATGAGCAGTTCTTC. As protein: CASSLTDANEQFF. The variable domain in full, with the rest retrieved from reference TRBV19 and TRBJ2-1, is DGGITQSPKYLFRKEGQNVTLSCEQNLNHDAMYWYRQDPGQGLRLIYYSQIVNDFQKGDIAEGYSVSREKKESFPLTVTSAQKNPTAFYLCASSLTDANEQFFGPGTRLTVL.

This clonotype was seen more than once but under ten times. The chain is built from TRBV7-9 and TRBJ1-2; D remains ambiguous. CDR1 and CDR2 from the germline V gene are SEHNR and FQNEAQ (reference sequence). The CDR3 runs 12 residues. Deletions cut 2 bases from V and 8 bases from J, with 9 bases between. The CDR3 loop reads CASSLPSRGYTF. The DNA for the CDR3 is TGTGCCAGCAGCTTACCAAGTCGGGGCTACACCTTC.

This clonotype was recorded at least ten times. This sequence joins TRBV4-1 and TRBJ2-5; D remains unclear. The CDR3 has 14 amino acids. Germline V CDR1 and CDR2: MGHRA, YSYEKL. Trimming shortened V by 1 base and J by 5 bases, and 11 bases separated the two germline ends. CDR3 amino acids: CASSQVGTAETQYF. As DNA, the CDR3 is TGCGCCAGCAGCCAAGTGGGCACTGCGGAGACCCAGTACTTC.

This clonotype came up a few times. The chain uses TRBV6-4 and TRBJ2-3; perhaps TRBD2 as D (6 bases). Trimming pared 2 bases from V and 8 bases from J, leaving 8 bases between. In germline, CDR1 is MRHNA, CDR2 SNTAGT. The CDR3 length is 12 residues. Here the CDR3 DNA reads TGTGCCAGCAGTGACACTAGCTTTACGCAGTATTTT. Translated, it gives CASSDTSFTQYF.

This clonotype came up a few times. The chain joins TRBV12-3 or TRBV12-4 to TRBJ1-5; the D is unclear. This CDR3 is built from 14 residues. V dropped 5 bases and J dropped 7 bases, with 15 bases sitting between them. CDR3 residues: CASSADGGMQPQHF. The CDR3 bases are TGTGCCAGCAGTGCAGATGGAGGGATGCAGCCCCAGCATTTT.

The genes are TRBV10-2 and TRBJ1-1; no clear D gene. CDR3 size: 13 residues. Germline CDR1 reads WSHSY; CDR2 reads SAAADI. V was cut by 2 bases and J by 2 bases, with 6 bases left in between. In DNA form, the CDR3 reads TGCGCCAGCAGTGAGAATATAAACACTGAAGCTTTCTTT. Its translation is CASSENINTEAFF.

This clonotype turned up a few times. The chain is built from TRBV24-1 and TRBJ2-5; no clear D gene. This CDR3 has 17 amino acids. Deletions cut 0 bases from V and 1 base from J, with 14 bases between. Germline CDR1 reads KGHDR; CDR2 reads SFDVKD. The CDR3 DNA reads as TGTGCCACCAGTGATTTGGCCAGTCCTTTAAGCCAAGAGACCCAGTACTTC. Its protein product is CATSDLASPLSQETQYF.

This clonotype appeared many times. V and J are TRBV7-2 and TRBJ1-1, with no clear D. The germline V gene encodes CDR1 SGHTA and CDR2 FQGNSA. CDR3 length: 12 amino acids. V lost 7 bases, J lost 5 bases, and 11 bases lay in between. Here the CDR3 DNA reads TGTGCCAGCACGGGTTGGAAGACTGAAGCTTTCTTT. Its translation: CASTGWKTEAFF.

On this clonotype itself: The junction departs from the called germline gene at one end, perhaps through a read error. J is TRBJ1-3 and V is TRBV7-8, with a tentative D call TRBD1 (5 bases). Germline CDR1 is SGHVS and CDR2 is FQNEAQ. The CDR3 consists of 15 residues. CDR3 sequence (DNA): TGTGTCAGCAGCTTAGGCGGGGGAGGAGGAAACACCATATATTTT. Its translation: CVSSLGGGGGNTIYF.

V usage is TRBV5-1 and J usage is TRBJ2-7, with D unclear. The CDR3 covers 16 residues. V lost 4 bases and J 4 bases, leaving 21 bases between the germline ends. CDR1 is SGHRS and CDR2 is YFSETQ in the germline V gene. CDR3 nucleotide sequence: TGCGCCAGCAGCCCCCGGAGATGGGCTAGTCATTACGAGCAGTACGTC. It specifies CASSPRRWASHYEQYV.

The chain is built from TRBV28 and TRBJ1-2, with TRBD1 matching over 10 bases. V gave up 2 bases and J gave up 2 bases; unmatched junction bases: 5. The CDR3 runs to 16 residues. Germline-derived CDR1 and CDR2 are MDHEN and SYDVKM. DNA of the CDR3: TGTGCCAGCAGTTTACCCGGGACAGGGGTAAACTATGGCTACACCTTC. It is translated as CASSLPGTGVNYGYTF.

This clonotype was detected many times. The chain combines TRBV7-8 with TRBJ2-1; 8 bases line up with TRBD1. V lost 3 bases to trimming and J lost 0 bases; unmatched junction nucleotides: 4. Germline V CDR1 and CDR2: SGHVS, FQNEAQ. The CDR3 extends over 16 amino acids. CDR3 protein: CASSLTGDSSYNEQFF. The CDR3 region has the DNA TGTGCCAGCAGCTTGACAGGGGATAGCTCCTACAATGAGCAGTTCTTC.

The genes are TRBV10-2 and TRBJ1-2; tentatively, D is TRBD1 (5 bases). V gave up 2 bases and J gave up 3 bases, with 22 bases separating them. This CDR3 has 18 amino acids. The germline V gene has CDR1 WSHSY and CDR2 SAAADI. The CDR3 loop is CASSEARVVDLVYYGYTF. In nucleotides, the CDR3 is TGCGCCAGCAGTGAGGCCAGGGTTGTGGATCTAGTGTACTATGGCTACACCTTC.

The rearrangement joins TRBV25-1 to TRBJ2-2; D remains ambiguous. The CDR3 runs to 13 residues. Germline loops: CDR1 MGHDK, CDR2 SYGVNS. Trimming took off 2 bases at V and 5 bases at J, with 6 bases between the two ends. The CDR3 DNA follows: TGTGCCAGCAGTGAAAGTTTTACCGGGGAGCTGTTTTTT. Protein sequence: CASSESFTGELFF.

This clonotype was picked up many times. CDR3 sequence: CASSLVGGDYGYTF. DNA for the CDR3: TGTGCCAGCAGCTTAGTCGGGGGCGACTATGGCTACACCTTC. This chain joins TRBV7-9 and TRBJ1-2, with D perhaps matching TRBD1 (6 bases). Germline values: CDR1 SEHNR, CDR2 FQNEAQ (reference sequence). The CDR3 consists of 14 residues. V was clipped by 1 base and J by 3 bases, with 9 bases between them. Full variable domain (rest looked up from reference TRBV7-9 and TRBJ1-2): DTGVSQNPRHKITKRGQNVTFRCDPISEHNRLYWYRQTLGQGPEFLTYFQNEAQLEKSRLLSDRFSAERPKGSFSTLEIQRTEQGDSAMYLCASSLVGGDYGYTFGSGTRLTVV.